This TCR beta chain was captured in a study of cytomegalovirus exposure and HLA in healthy donors. Study in general: Earlier, 100 million to 120 million unique TCR beta sequences were recovered from 200 million or so T cells by an analysis.

CDR3 size: 14 residues. V was cut by 3 bases and J by 10 bases, with 16 bases left in between. Germline loops: CDR1 LNHDA, CDR2 SQIVND (reference sequence). A multiplex PCR was run with 60 Vbeta primers and 13 Jbeta primers. The assay was immunoSEQ multiplex PCR, and TCRdb's table has in-frame clones only and misses some. The sample has 90,000 or so clones, about three quarters seen once; the top ten hold 9.5% to 13%. As for this clone: Its antigen is not identified.

General observations from the study: TCR beta sequences numbering roughly 16,000 were associated with HLA alleles at 0.05 false discovery rate in a later analysis. Clonal expansion was found to be greater in HLA-associated TCR beta chains than in equally common others in a later analysis. It was assumed in the presence/absence analyses that sequencing depth was roughly uniform across donors.

Material for sequencing was PBMCs. The TCR was taken from a man younger than 40 in good health and CMV-seropositive. The chain carries TRBV19 and TRBJ2-1; possibly TRBD2 for D (6 bases). CDR3 sequence (DNA): TGTGCCAGTAGTATGGGGGACTCCCCGGGGGAGCAGTTCTTC. This encodes CASSMGDSPGEQFF.